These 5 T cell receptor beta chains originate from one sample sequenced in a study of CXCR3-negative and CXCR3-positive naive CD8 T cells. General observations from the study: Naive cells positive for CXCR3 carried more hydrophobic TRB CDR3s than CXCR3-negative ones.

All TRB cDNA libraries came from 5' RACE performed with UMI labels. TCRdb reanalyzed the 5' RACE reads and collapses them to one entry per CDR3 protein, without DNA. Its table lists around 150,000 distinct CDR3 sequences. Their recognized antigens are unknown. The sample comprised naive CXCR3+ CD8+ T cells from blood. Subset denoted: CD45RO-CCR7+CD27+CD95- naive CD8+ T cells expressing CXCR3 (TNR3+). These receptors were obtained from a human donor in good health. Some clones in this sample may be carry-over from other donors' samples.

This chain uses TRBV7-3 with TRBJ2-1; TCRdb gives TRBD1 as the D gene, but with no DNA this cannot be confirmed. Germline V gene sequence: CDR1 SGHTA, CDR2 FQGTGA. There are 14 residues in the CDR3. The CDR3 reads CASSYDGSGGEQFF.

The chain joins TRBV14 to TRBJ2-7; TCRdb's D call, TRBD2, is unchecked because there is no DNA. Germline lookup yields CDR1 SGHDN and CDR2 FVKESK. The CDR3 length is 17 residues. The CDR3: CASSQDKGAGGKNEQYF.

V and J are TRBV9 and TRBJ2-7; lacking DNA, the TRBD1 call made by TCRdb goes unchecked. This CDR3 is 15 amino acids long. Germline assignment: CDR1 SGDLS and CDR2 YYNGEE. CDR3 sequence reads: CASSAPDRGFYEQYF.

The CDR3 reads CASSESLGSPETQYF. This rearrangement joins TRBV2 to TRBJ2-5; TCRdb's D gene call, TRBD2, goes unchecked for lack of DNA. The CDR3 has 15 amino acids. Germline lookup yields CDR1 SNHLY and CDR2 FYNNEI.

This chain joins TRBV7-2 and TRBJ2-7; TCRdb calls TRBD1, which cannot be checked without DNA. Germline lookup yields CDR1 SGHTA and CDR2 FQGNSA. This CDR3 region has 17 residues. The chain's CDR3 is CASSSPELTGGAYEQYF.